The next 12 T cell receptor beta chains were all read from a single sample in a study of blood T cell repertoires in COVID-19. Only in-frame clones appear in the TCRdb table, and some are missing; sequencing was by immunoSEQ multiplex PCR. The profile shows tens of thousands of clones, 70% to 90% of them singletons. The sequenced material came from peripheral blood. The receptor set was obtained from a human donor in a cohort sampled during active COVID-19.

The rearrangement uses TRBV5-4 and TRBJ1-6; D might be TRBD1 (6 bases). Germline assignment: CDR1 SGHNT and CDR2 YYREEE (reference sequence). V was pared by 4 bases and J by 10 bases, with 9 bases between. The CDR3 runs 12 residues. The CDR3: CASSTGRSPLHF. CDR3 nucleotides: TGTGCCAGCAGCACAGGGCGGTCACCCCTCCACTTT.

The V and J genes are TRBV9 and TRBJ2-1; weak D call: TRBD1 (5 bases). Germline assignment: CDR1 SGDLS and CDR2 YYNGEE. The CDR3 has 15 amino acids. Trimming removed 0 bases at V and 8 bases at J, with 15 bases between. The CDR3 sequence is CASSVVPGSRDEQFF. CDR3 in DNA: TGTGCCAGCAGCGTAGTGCCAGGGTCTAGGGATGAGCAGTTCTTC.

This rearrangement joins TRBV10-2 to TRBJ2-7, with 7 bases aligning to TRBD1. This CDR3 region has 12 residues. The germline CDR1 and CDR2 sequences are WSHSY and SAAADI. The junction had 3 bases not matched to a gene; V was cut back by 6 bases and J by 4 bases. CDR3 coding DNA: TGCGCCAGCAGGACAGGGCCTTACGAGCAGTACTTC. Protein sequence: CASRTGPYEQYF.

The chain has TRBV28 and TRBJ1-2; 7 nucleotides match TRBD1. Germline V gene sequence: CDR1 MDHEN, CDR2 SYDVKM. The junction had 12 bases not matched to a gene; V was cut back by 6 bases and J by 8 bases. CDR3 size: 14 residues. CDR3: CASSPFHRGRGYTF. DNA of the CDR3: TGTGCCAGCAGCCCTTTTCACAGGGGACGCGGCTACACCTTC.

The chain couples TRBV12-3 or TRBV12-4 to TRBJ2-5; D not resolved. CDR3 length: 12 residues. V was shortened by 8 bases and J by 5 bases, with 12 bases between the two germline ends. The chain's CDR3 is CASAELAETQYF. The CDR3 DNA follows: TGTGCCAGCGCCGAGCTTGCGGAGACCCAGTACTTC.

This clone has more than one count but fewer than ten. The CDR3 loop reads CASSRQLNTEAFF. DNA of the CDR3: TGTGCCAGCAGCAGACAGTTGAACACTGAAGCTTTCTTT. V and J are TRBV12-3 or TRBV12-4 and TRBJ1-1, with TRBD1 as a possible D gene (5 bases). This CDR3 has 13 amino acids. Trimming stripped 6 bases from V and 0 bases from J, with 8 bases between.

The chain links TRBV5-1 to TRBJ2-5; 11 bases fit TRBD2. The CDR3 totals 15 residues. Germline CDR1 and CDR2: SGHRS and YFSETQ. V trimming: 0 bases; J trimming: 2 bases; junction bases outside the gene matches: 0. As DNA, the CDR3 is TGCGCCAGCAGCTTGGGACTAGCGGGGCAAGAGACCCAGTACTTC. This translates into CASSLGLAGQETQYF.

The rearrangement joins TRBV2 to TRBJ2-7; the match to TRBD1 covers 8 bases. The length of the CDR3 is 15 residues. CDR1 and CDR2 (germline): SNHLY, FYNNEI. V dropped 5 bases and J dropped 2; count of bases not matched to a gene: 8. In nucleotides, the CDR3 is TGTGCCAGCAGTCAGAGACAGGGGAGCCCCTACGAGCAGTACTTC. Translation gives CASSQRQGSPYEQYF.

A single count supports this clone. This chain connects TRBV27 to TRBJ2-7; D is unresolved. Trimming pared 3 bases from V and 6 bases from J, leaving 9 bases between. Germline-derived CDR1 and CDR2 are MNHEY and SMNVEV (reference sequence). There are 12 residues in the CDR3. The CDR3 spells CASSFPRGEQYF. CDR3 DNA: TGTGCCAGCAGTTTCCCCCGCGGCGAGCAGTACTTC.

CDR3 nucleotides: TGTGCTAGTGGTTTGGGACAGGGCCAGTCCCTCCACTTT. This sequence encodes CASGLGQGQSLHF. The V gene is TRBV12-5, the J gene TRBJ1-6; 7 nucleotides line up with TRBD1. The CDR3 covers 13 residues. CDR1 and CDR2 from the germline V gene are LGHNT and FRNRAP. J was trimmed by 14 bases and V by 1 base; bases with no gene match: 5.

V is TRBV9 and J is TRBJ1-6, with 8 bases aligning to TRBD1. J was trimmed by 7 bases and V by 3 bases; bases with no gene match: 9. The CDR3 length is 16 residues. Germline V gene sequence: CDR1 SGDLS, CDR2 YYNGEE. The CDR3 region has the DNA TGTGCCAGCAGCGAGTCTGGACAGGGCTCCAATTCACCCCTCCACTTT. This encodes CASSESGQGSNSPLHF. The whole variable domain, remainder taken from reference TRBV9 and TRBJ1-6, is DSGVTQTPKHLITATGQRVTLRCSPRSGDLSVYWYQQSLDQGLQFLIQYYNGEERAKGNILERFSAQQFPDLHSELNLSSLELGDSALYFCASSESGQGSNSPLHFGNGTRLTVT.

This chain links TRBV7-2 with TRBJ1-1, with a weak D call TRBD1 (5 bases). CDR1 and CDR2 (germline): SGHTA, FQGNSA. Trimming left V 0 bases short and J 4 bases short, with 12 bases between. This CDR3 comprises 15 residues. DNA of the CDR3: TGTGCCAGCAGCTTAGCAGGGGCCACGGCCACTGAAGCTTTCTTT. Translating it yields CASSLAGATATEAFF.